This T cell receptor beta chain was found in a study of T cells in Graves' hyperthyroidism and ophthalmopathy. CDR3 length: 13 residues. CDR1 LGHNA and CDR2 YNFKEQ come from the germline V gene. V dropped 2 bases and J dropped 6 bases, with 7 bases sitting between them. There were TCR beta CDR3 regions amplified from RNA transcripts. TCR CDR3 regions were first amplified by RT-PCR with HTBI primers. TCRdb reanalysed the multiplex PCR reads using MiXCR and keeps one entry per CDR3 protein. The table records about 600,000 distinct CDR3 sequences, approximately 15% of them present only once. This chain connects TRBV4-2 to TRBJ2-2, with D uncertain. The receptor was derived from a woman aged 45-65 years with Graves' ophthalmopathy. Sample: blood. For the CDR3, the DNA is TGTGCCAGCAGCCAACCAATACCCGGGGAGCTGTTTTTT. This sequence encodes CASSQPIPGELFF.